These T cell receptor beta chains were read from a single sample in a study of blood T cell repertoires in COVID-19. Assay: immunoSEQ multiplex PCR; the TCRdb copy retains only in-frame clones and omits some. This table holds around 260,000 clones, approximately 85% found once. The sequenced material came from peripheral blood. The receptor source for this set is a human donor in a cohort sampled during active COVID-19. Each CDR3 is given with its conserved first and last residue. The D gene is left open where the match is weak. Only some rows state a clone size, as once, few, many or a class for expanded clones.

j_gene | d_gene | abundance | v_gene | CDR3nt | CDR3aa
TRBJ2-7 | TRBD1 | NA | TRBV5-4 | TGTGCCAGCAGCTCCGACAGGGGGCTTTACGAGCAGTACTTC | CASSSDRGLYEQYF
TRBJ1-6 | TRBD1 | NA | TRBV18 | TGTGCCAGCTCAACTCTCGACAGGGGCAATTCACCCCTCCACTTT | CASSTLDRGNSPLHF
TRBJ1-3 | NA | NA | TRBV18 | TGTGCCAGCTCACGTACAGGGATCGGCGGTGACACCATATATTTT | CASSRTGIGGDTIYF
TRBJ2-5 | TRBD2 | NA | TRBV24-1 | TGTGCCACCAGTGATGGCGGGAGAGAGACCCAGTACTTC | CATSDGGRETQYF
TRBJ2-1 | TRBD2 | NA | TRBV3-1/TRBV3-2 | TGTGCCAGCAGCCAAGCAAAACGGGAGGGCTACAATGAGCAGTTCTTC | CASSQAKREGYNEQFF
TRBJ2-7 | NA | NA | TRBV5-1 | TGCGCCAGCAGCTTAGGAGGGGCCCCCTACGAGCAGTACTTC | CASSLGGAPYEQYF
TRBJ1-5 | NA | NA | TRBV28 | TGTGCCAGCAGTTTCGAGGACCGAACCAGGGGAGCCCAGCATTTT | CASSFEDRTRGAQHF
TRBJ1-2 | TRBD1 | once | TRBV25-1 | TGTGCCAGCAGTGCACAGGGGGCGGAGGGCTACACCTTC | CASSAQGAEGYTF
TRBJ2-2 | TRBD1 | NA | TRBV2 | TGTGCCAGCAGCCTCCGGGACAGGGGGCAGGGGGAGCTGTTTTTT | CASSLRDRGQGELFF
TRBJ2-4 | NA | NA | TRBV28 | TGTGCCAGCGGTAGGACAGCAAGGTACATTCAGTACTTC | CASGRTARYIQYF